This passage covers 25 T cell receptor beta chains from one sample sequenced in a study of cytomegalovirus exposure and HLA in healthy donors. PCR primers comprised 60 Vbeta and 13 Jbeta primers. Sequenced by immunoSEQ multiplex PCR; TCRdb stores in-frame clones only, minus some. The table shows around 100,000 clones, with less than 75% occurring only once. The specimen was PBMCs. Receptors originate from a man in his forties in good health and CMV-seropositive.

As to this clone: One junction end disagrees with the germline gene, perhaps due to a read error. V and J are TRBV7-7 and TRBJ2-5; no firm D call. The CDR3 is 15 amino acids. Germline-derived CDR1 and CDR2 are SSHAT and FNYEAQ (reference sequence). This CDR3 reads CASSLSRHTQETQYF. CDR3 nucleotides: TGTGCTAGCAGCTTATCGCGACACACCCAAGAGACCCAGTACTTC.

The CDR3 DNA is TGTGCCAGCAGCGTATCAACGGGACATAAAGAGACCCAGTACTTC. This encodes CASSVSTGHKETQYF. The gene calls are TRBV9 and TRBJ2-5; D is possibly TRBD1 (6 bases). V lost 1 base and J 3 bases, leaving 13 bases between the germline ends. The CDR3 has 15 amino acids. The V gene's germline CDR1 is SGDLS and CDR2 YYNGEE.

CDR3 region: CASSSTGSSQPQHF. In DNA, the CDR3 is TGTGCCAGCAGTTCGACAGGGTCCAGCCAGCCCCAGCATTTT. This chain connects TRBV7-9 to TRBJ1-5; 7 bases line up with TRBD1. This CDR3 is 14 amino acids long. After removal of 6 bases from V and 7 bases from J, the junction contained 9 bases not matched to a gene. CDR1 SEHNR and CDR2 FQNEAQ come from the germline V gene (reference sequence).

The chain links TRBV27 to TRBJ1-2; 8 positions match TRBD1. This CDR3 has 15 residues. The germline gives CDR1 MNHEY, CDR2 SMNVEV (reference sequence). The V gene end was trimmed by 6 bases and the J gene end by 4 bases; junction bases not matched to a gene: 10. The CDR3 protein is CASRNLLTGGYGYTF. The CDR3 DNA reads as TGTGCCAGCAGGAACCTCCTTACAGGGGGCTATGGCTACACCTTC.

The chain uses TRBV5-6 and TRBJ2-1; 10 bases fit TRBD2. CDR3 length equals 17 residues. With V trimmed by 4 bases and J by 4 bases, 11 bases remained unmatched. From germline, CDR1 is SGHDT and CDR2 YYEEEE. The CDR3 sequence is CASSVGLAGVRYNEQFF. CDR3 nucleotides: TGTGCCAGCAGCGTGGGCCTAGCGGGAGTCAGATACAATGAGCAGTTCTTC.

The gene calls are TRBV6-5 and TRBJ1-2; maybe TRBD1 (5 bases). The germline V and J ends were trimmed by 5 bases and 2 bases, with 9 bases remaining between them. This CDR3 has 13 amino acids. The germline gives CDR1 MNHEY, CDR2 SVGAGI. CDR3 sequence reads: CASSPDTNYGYTF. The CDR3 nucleotides are TGTGCCAGCAGTCCGGACACCAACTATGGCTACACCTTC.

J is TRBJ2-2 and V is TRBV28; 9 bases are a match to TRBD2. Losses at the gene ends were 6 bases for V and 1 base for J; bases not matched to a gene: 9. This CDR3 contains 17 residues. Germline CDR1 reads MDHEN; CDR2 reads SYDVKM. The CDR3 is CASRTFLAGKNTGELFF. CDR3 sequence (DNA): TGTGCCAGCAGGACGTTTCTAGCGGGGAAGAACACCGGGGAGCTGTTTTTT.

This clone has more than one count but fewer than ten. This sequence joins TRBV25-1 and TRBJ1-2; tentatively, D is TRBD1 (5 bases). Trimming pared 3 bases from V and 4 bases from J, leaving 9 bases between. This CDR3 is 13 amino acids long. Germline CDR1 is MGHDK and CDR2 is SYGVNS. The chain's CDR3 is CASSEGQVYGYTF. CDR3 DNA sequence: TGTGCCAGCAGTGAGGGGCAGGTCTATGGCTACACCTTC.

On this clone itself: In the same sample, other DNA sequences code for this CDR3. The V and J genes are TRBV4-1 and TRBJ2-2, with D unresolved. The germline V and J ends were trimmed by 1 base and 0 bases, with 6 bases remaining between them. Germline values: CDR1 MGHRA, CDR2 YSYEKL. The CDR3 runs to 15 residues. The CDR3 reads CASSQAVANTGELFF. Here the CDR3 DNA reads TGCGCCAGCAGCCAAGCAGTCGCGAACACCGGGGAGCTGTTTTTT.

This clone was observed a handful of times. The chain carries TRBV10-2 and TRBJ1-2, with 9 bases aligning to TRBD1. Unmatched junction bases numbered 5, after V lost 0 bases and J lost 0 bases. This CDR3 has 17 amino acids. Looked up from germline, CDR1 is WSHSY and CDR2 is SAAADI. Written as DNA, the CDR3 is TGCGCCAGCAGTGAGTCCCTCAGACAGGGGGCTAACTATGGCTACACCTTC. The encoded protein is CASSESLRQGANYGYTF.

V is TRBV2 and J is TRBJ2-7, with 9 positions matching TRBD2. Germline V gene data show CDR1 as SNHLY and CDR2 as FYNNEI. V lost 8 bases to trimming and J lost 3 bases; unmatched junction nucleotides: 8. This CDR3 contains 14 residues. DNA of the CDR3: TGTGCCAGCCTTGAGCGGGAGGCCCACTACGAGCAGTACGTC. Protein: CASLEREAHYEQYV.

The gene calls are TRBV5-1 and TRBJ2-7; 9 nucleotides line up with TRBD2. There are 15 residues in the CDR3. Germline V gene sequence: CDR1 SGHRS, CDR2 YFSETQ. With V trimmed by 4 bases and J by 4 bases, 9 bases remained unmatched. The CDR3 sequence: CASSLGSGSLYEQYF. The DNA for the CDR3 is TGCGCCAGCAGCCTTGGTAGCGGGAGTTTGTACGAGCAGTACTTC.

The chain uses TRBV10-2 and TRBJ1-1; D is undetermined. The CDR3 runs to 15 residues. V lost 1 base, J lost 1 base, and 10 bases lay in between. Germline V CDR1 and CDR2: WSHSY, SAAADI. In nucleotides, the CDR3 is TGCGCCAGCAGTGAGTATTCTGGAGGGAACACTGAAGCTTTCTTT. Its protein product is CASSEYSGGNTEAFF.

This clone appeared a single time. V gene TRBV19 combines with J gene TRBJ2-1; weak D call: TRBD2 (5 bases). CDR3 size: 15 residues. From germline, CDR1 is LNHDA and CDR2 SQIVND (reference sequence). V dropped 4 bases and J dropped 6 bases, with 16 bases sitting between them. The CDR3 protein is CASSTEAGGFNEQFF. The CDR3 DNA sequence: TGTGCCAGTAGTACCGAAGCAGGAGGTTTCAATGAGCAGTTCTTC.

This chain joins TRBV9 and TRBJ2-1; 11 bases fit TRBD2. The germline V gene has CDR1 SGDLS and CDR2 YYNGEE. The CDR3 extends over 14 amino acids. J was trimmed by 7 bases and V by 3 bases; bases with no gene match: 3. The CDR3 is CASSARTSGNEQFF. The CDR3 DNA follows: TGTGCCAGCAGCGCCCGGACTAGCGGGAATGAGCAGTTCTTC.

In its sample, this clone was seen a few times. The chain joins TRBV2 to TRBJ2-7; 12 bases line up with TRBD2. CDR3 length: 14 amino acids. Germline loops: CDR1 SNHLY, CDR2 FYNNEI. The junction had 6 bases not matched to a gene; V was cut back by 6 bases and J by 6 bases. In nucleotides, the CDR3 is TGTGCCAGCAGGAGACTAGCGGGAGTCGCCGAGCAGTACGTC. It translates to CASRRLAGVAEQYV.

The chain has TRBV5-4 and TRBJ2-5, with D possibly matching TRBD1 (6 bases). V lost 4 bases, J lost 1 base, and 11 bases lay in between. Germline V lookup: CDR1 SGHNT, CDR2 YYREEE (reference sequence). The CDR3 covers 14 residues. CDR3 DNA: TGTGCCAGCAGCAGGACAGTCCTCCAAGAGACCCAGTACTTC. Translation gives CASSRTVLQETQYF. Supplemented by reference TRBV5-4 and TRBJ2-5, the full variable domain reads ETGVTQSPTHLIKTRGQQVTLRCSSQSGHNTVSWYQQALGQGPQFIFQYYREEENGRGNFPPRFSGLQFPNYSSELNVNALELDDSALYLCASSRTVLQETQYFGPGTRLLVL.

This chain links TRBV7-2 with TRBJ2-5; TRBD2 matches 13 bases. This CDR3 is built from 17 residues. The V gene end was trimmed by 3 bases and the J gene end by 1 base; junction bases not matched to a gene: 5. Germline CDR1 and CDR2: SGHTA and FQGNSA. In DNA, the CDR3 is TGTGCCAGCAGCTTCGGGACTAGCGGGACCCGCCAAGAGACCCAGTACTTC. Its translation: CASSFGTSGTRQETQYF.

The chain has TRBV5-1 and TRBJ2-5, with D perhaps matching TRBD1 (6 bases). Germline-derived CDR1 and CDR2 are SGHRS and YFSETQ. V lost 6 bases and J 2 bases, leaving 17 bases between the germline ends. The CDR3 has 15 residues. For the CDR3, the DNA is TGCGCCAGCAACTCCGGGGACACCGGACAAGAGACCCAGTACTTC. Encoded protein: CASNSGDTGQETQYF.

V gene TRBV27 combines with J gene TRBJ2-7, with 10 bases lining up with TRBD2. V dropped 4 bases and J dropped 3; count of bases not matched to a gene: 3. Germline assignment: CDR1 MNHEY and CDR2 SMNVEV (reference sequence). This CDR3 is built from 14 residues. For the CDR3, the DNA is TGTGCCAGCAGTTCTAGCGGGAGTTTCTACGAGCAGTACGTC. It translates to CASSSSGSFYEQYV.

The CDR3 region has the DNA TGTGCCAGCAGCTTTGGGGGAGGGCCTAATGAGCAGTTCTTC. The encoded protein is CASSFGGGPNEQFF. The chain combines TRBV5-5 with TRBJ2-1; 7 nucleotides agree with TRBD2. Germline V lookup: CDR1 SGHKS, CDR2 YYEKEE (reference sequence). The CDR3 length is 14 residues. V was clipped by 2 bases and J by 7 bases; unmatched bases: 6.

The chain joins TRBV19 to TRBJ1-5, with a tentative D call TRBD1 (6 bases). The CDR3 has 14 residues. Trimming took off 6 bases at V and 3 bases at J, with 12 bases between the two ends. CDR1 and CDR2 (germline): LNHDA, SQIVND (reference sequence). This chain's CDR3 is CASSSTGTNQPQHF. The CDR3 nucleotides are TGTGCCAGTAGCTCAACAGGGACCAATCAGCCCCAGCATTTT.

The rearrangement joins TRBV6-1 to TRBJ2-1; 7 bases are shared with TRBD1. This CDR3 region has 15 residues. With V trimmed by 3 bases and J by 5 bases, 7 bases remained unmatched. Germline CDR1 reads MNHNS; CDR2 reads SASEGT. The CDR3: CASSETGQYNNEQFF. In DNA form, the CDR3 reads TGTGCCAGCAGTGAGACGGGACAGTATAACAATGAGCAGTTCTTC.

Only one count was recorded for this clone. The V call is TRBV18, the J call TRBJ2-3; 12 bases agree with TRBD2. Germline CDR1 reads KGHSH; CDR2 reads LQKENI. CDR3 length: 16 residues. Germline trimming cut 3 bases from V and 2 bases from J; bases unmatched to any gene: 3. The CDR3 spells CASSPPSGRATDTQYF. The CDR3 bases are TGTGCCAGCTCACCTCCTAGCGGGAGGGCCACAGATACGCAGTATTTT. The entire variable domain, with the rest obtained from reference TRBV18 and TRBJ2-3, is as follows: NAGVMQNPRHLVRRRGQEARLRCSPMKGHSHVYWYRQLPEEGLKFMVYLQKENIIDESGMPKERFSAEFPKEGPSILRIQQVVRGDSAAYFCASSPPSGRATDTQYFGPGTRLTVL.

The V call is TRBV6-1, the J call TRBJ2-1; 7 bases fit TRBD2. Trimming cost V 4 bases and J 4 bases; bases outside gene matches: 4. This CDR3 is built from 14 residues. Germline V gene sequence: CDR1 MNHNS, CDR2 SASEGT. The chain's CDR3 is CASSVGLEYNEQFF. CDR3 sequence (DNA): TGTGCCAGCAGTGTAGGACTAGAATACAATGAGCAGTTCTTC.